Each of the 12 T cell receptor beta chains below was sequenced from the same sample in a study of shared clonotypes between healthy human individuals. Clones were read by immunoSEQ multiplex PCR, and TCRdb kept only the in-frame ones, dropping some. This table has 800,000 or so clones, roughly 96% appearing once. Naive CD8 populations comprised CD45RO-negative cells positively selected for CCR7, excluding terminally differentiated effector memory CD45RA+ cells. Sequencing was carried out using naive CD8+ T cells sorted from blood. All receptors derive from a man aged 25-45 years in good health.

The rearrangement links TRBV9 to TRBJ2-1, with D possibly matching TRBD2 (6 bases). The CDR3 is made up of 13 amino acids. CDR1 and CDR2 from the germline V gene are SGDLS and YYNGEE. The germline V and J ends were trimmed by 0 bases and 10 bases, with 11 bases remaining between them. CDR3 region: CASSVGGVKEQFF. The CDR3 coding sequence is TGTGCCAGCAGCGTAGGGGGGGTGAAAGAGCAGTTCTTC.

As to this clone: This sample also contains other DNA sequences that code for the same CDR3. The V call is TRBV30, the J call TRBJ2-7, with no clear D. From germline, CDR1 is GTSNPN and CDR2 SVGIG (reference sequence). V was shortened by 5 bases and J by 1 base, with 12 bases between the two germline ends. The CDR3 consists of 13 residues. In DNA, the CDR3 is TGTGCCTGGTCCCCCGGGTCTTCCTACGAGCAGTACTTC. Its translation: CAWSPGSSYEQYF.

The chain combines TRBV19 with TRBJ2-7, with a weak D call TRBD1 (6 bases). Trimming cost V 5 bases and J 1 base, with 12 bases left between them. This CDR3 is 14 amino acids long. Germline V CDR1 and CDR2: LNHDA, SQIVND (reference sequence). The CDR3 nucleotides read TGTGCCAGTAGTTCGGGACACGGATCCTACGAGCAGTACTTC. Its translation: CASSSGHGSYEQYF. The full variable domain, completed using reference TRBV19 and TRBJ2-7, is DGGITQSPKYLFRKEGQNVTLSCEQNLNHDAMYWYRQDPGQGLRLIYYSQIVNDFQKGDIAEGYSVSREKKESFPLTVTSAQKNPTAFYLCASSSGHGSYEQYFGPGTRLTVT.

The chain recombines TRBV6-6 with TRBJ2-5, with no clear D. The ends were cut back, 6 bases at V and 2 bases at J, with 16 bases in the middle. This CDR3 contains 15 residues. In germline, CDR1 is MNHNY, CDR2 SVGAGI (reference sequence). The CDR3 is CASSSVDGVQETQYF. The DNA of the CDR3 is TGTGCCAGCAGCTCCGTCGATGGGGTACAAGAGACCCAGTACTTC.

V is TRBV13 and J is TRBJ2-7; D gene ambiguous. V gave up 1 base and J gave up 1 base, with 11 bases separating them. The CDR3 extends over 15 amino acids. Germline V CDR1 and CDR2: PRHDT, FYEKMQ (reference sequence). CDR3 sequence reads: CASSLEELGSYEQYF. The CDR3 nucleotides read TGTGCCAGCAGCTTAGAGGAGTTGGGTTCCTACGAGCAGTACTTC. Complete variable domain (other parts from reference TRBV13 and TRBJ2-7): AAGVIQSPRHLIKEKRETATLKCYPIPRHDTVYWYQQGPGQDPQFLISFYEKMQSDKGSIPDRFSAQQFSDYHSELNMSSLELGDSALYFCASSLEELGSYEQYFGPGTRLTVT.

V gene TRBV5-5 combines with J gene TRBJ2-1; 7 positions match TRBD1. This CDR3 spans 13 amino acids. Looked up from germline, CDR1 is SGHKS and CDR2 is YYEKEE (reference sequence). Germline trimming cut 4 bases from V and 6 bases from J; bases unmatched to any gene: 4. CDR3 amino acids: CASSGQATNEQFF. For the CDR3, the DNA is TGTGCCAGCAGCGGACAGGCTACCAATGAGCAGTTCTTC.

Details on this clone: The sample has other DNA sequences that encode this CDR3 too. This chain uses TRBV5-1 with TRBJ2-7; 9 bases are shared with TRBD1. The CDR3 covers 14 residues. CDR1 SGHRS and CDR2 YFSETQ come from the germline V gene. V lost 2 bases and J lost 4; bases outside the gene matches: 4. The CDR3: CASSLGTGTYEQYF. DNA for the CDR3: TGCGCCAGCAGCTTAGGGACAGGGACTTACGAGCAGTACTTC.

The chain carries TRBV4-1 and TRBJ2-7; TRBD1 might be the D (5 bases). This CDR3 has 13 amino acids. Germline CDR1 reads MGHRA; CDR2 reads YSYEKL. The V end was cut by 1 base, the J end by 3 bases, with 7 bases between. DNA for the CDR3: TGCGCCAGCAGCCAAGCCCAGGGCTACGAGCAGTACTTC. The encoded protein is CASSQAQGYEQYF.

This sequence joins TRBV7-9 and TRBJ1-4; D is ambiguous. The CDR3 length is 13 residues. From germline, CDR1 is SEHNR and CDR2 FQNEAQ (reference sequence). Deletions cut 1 base from V and 8 bases from J, with 8 bases between. As DNA, the CDR3 is TGTGCCAGCAGCTTAGTAACGACGGAAAAACTGTTTTTT. This gives the protein CASSLVTTEKLFF.

Note on this clone: At the DNA level, this CDR3 is encoded by other sequences in the same sample as well. The V call is TRBV9, the J call TRBJ2-1; D perhaps matches TRBD1 (5 bases). The CDR3 sequence is 12 residues long. V lost 5 bases to trimming and J lost 4 bases, with 7 bases between them. In germline, CDR1 is SGDLS, CDR2 YYNGEE. The chain's CDR3 is CASSGAYNEQFF. The CDR3 DNA follows: TGTGCCAGCAGTGGGGCGTACAATGAGCAGTTCTTC.

Worth noting for this clone: At the DNA level, this CDR3 is encoded by other sequences in the same sample as well. The V and J genes are TRBV27 and TRBJ2-1, with a weak D call TRBD2 (6 bases). CDR3 length: 14 residues. Germline V gene data show CDR1 as MNHEY and CDR2 as SMNVEV (reference sequence). V lost 6 bases and J 4 bases, leaving 13 bases between the germline ends. CDR3 sequence: CASSLGTLYNEQFF. The DNA for the CDR3 is TGTGCCAGCAGCCTCGGGACTCTGTACAATGAGCAGTTCTTC.

V gene TRBV4-1 combines with J gene TRBJ1-1, with 10 bases that match TRBD1. Per the germline V gene, CDR1 is MGHRA and CDR2 is YSYEKL. This CDR3 spans 15 amino acids. Losses at the gene ends were 3 bases for V and 5 bases for J; bases not matched to a gene: 6. CDR3 bases: TGCGCCAGCAGCCACCCCGGGACAGGGGTAACTGAAGCTTTCTTT. Translating it yields CASSHPGTGVTEAFF.